A selection of T cell receptor beta chains follows, all from one sample in a study of patients with pleural tuberculosis. TCRdb passed the reads through MiXCR, listing each CDR3 protein once. This sample has about 50,000 distinct CDR3 sequences; under 8.5% occur once, and the top ten carry roughly 15%. Every receptor here comes from a human donor with pleural tuberculosis. CDR3s include the opening cysteine and the closing phenylalanine or tryptophan. D genes are given only for firm matches. Some rows have no size entry. The others give once, few or many, or a class for an expanded clone.

V: TRBV28
size: NA
D: TRBD2
J: TRBJ2-7
DNA: TGTGCCAGCAGTTTCTTGAGCGCGGGAGGGAATGAGCAGTACTTC
CDR3: CASSFLSAGGNEQYF

V: TRBV6-2/TRBV6-3
size: many
D: TRBD2
J: TRBJ2-3
DNA: TGTGCCAGCAGTTCTAGCGGGAGACCAGATACGCAGTATTTT
CDR3: CASSSSGRPDTQYF

V: TRBV11-2
size: few
D: NA
J: TRBJ2-2
DNA: TGTGCCAGCAGCTTAGTTTACGAACCCGGGGAGCTGTTTTTT
CDR3: CASSLVYEPGELFF

V: TRBV19
size: many
D: NA
J: TRBJ2-7
DNA: TGTGCCAGTAGTATTCGGACTTCCTACGAGCAGTACTTC
CDR3: CASSIRTSYEQYF

V: TRBV27
size: many
D: NA
J: TRBJ2-7
DNA: TGTGCCAGCGGGGTATACGAGCAGTACTTC
CDR3: CASGVYEQYF

V: TRBV29-1
size: few
D: NA
J: TRBJ2-7
DNA: TGCAGCGTTGGAAACTGGGAGGGGGGTTACGAGCAGTACTTC
CDR3: CSVGNWEGGYEQYF

V: TRBV6-4
size: many
D: NA
J: TRBJ2-3
DNA: TGTGCCAGCAGTGACCGTCCAGGGGTGGATACGCAGTATTTT
CDR3: CASSDRPGVDTQYF

V: TRBV3-1
size: NA
D: TRBD1
J: TRBJ2-5
DNA: TGTGCCAGCAGCGGTGGACAGGCCCTCGAGACCCAGTACTTC
CDR3: CASSGGQALETQYF

V: TRBV20-1
size: many
D: TRBD2
J: TRBJ2-1
DNA: TGCAGTGCTGAACGGACTAGCGGGAGGCCTGAGCAGTTCTTC
CDR3: CSAERTSGRPEQFF

V: TRBV12-3/TRBV12-4
size: many
D: TRBD2
J: TRBJ2-3
DNA: TGTGCCAGCAGGGAGGGACTAGCGGGAGATACGCAGTATTTT
CDR3: CASREGLAGDTQYF

V: TRBV27
size: many
D: NA
J: TRBJ2-7
DNA: TGTGCCAGCAGTCCGAGAGACAGTGGATACGAGCAGTACTTC
CDR3: CASSPRDSGYEQYF

V: TRBV19
size: NA
D: NA
J: TRBJ2-3
DNA: TGTGCCAGTAGCCGACCAGGGAGAGGCACAGATACGCAGTATTTT
CDR3: CASSRPGRGTDTQYF

V: TRBV27
size: many
D: NA
J: TRBJ2-7
DNA: TGTGCCAGCAGTCCCCCGGGAGTGCACGAGCAGTACTTC
CDR3: CASSPPGVHEQYF

V: TRBV29-1
size: many
D: NA
J: TRBJ2-3
DNA: TGCAGCGTTGAAGATCCCACAGATACGCAGTATTTT
CDR3: CSVEDPTDTQYF

V: TRBV11-1
size: NA
D: NA
J: TRBJ1-5
DNA: TGTGCCAGCAGCTTACGACGCTGGGCAGATAGCAATCAGCCCCAGCATTTT
CDR3: CASSLRRWADSNQPQHF

V: TRBV14
size: many
D: NA
J: TRBJ1-1
DNA: TGTGCCAGCAGCCAAGAAGTCAGGGTCGGGAACACTGAAGCTTTCTTT
CDR3: CASSQEVRVGNTEAFF

V: TRBV6-2/TRBV6-3
size: many
D: TRBD1
J: TRBJ2-1
DNA: TGTGCCAGCAGTTATGCACAGGGGGCTGAGCAGTTCTTC
CDR3: CASSYAQGAEQFF

V: TRBV12-3/TRBV12-4
size: many
D: NA
J: TRBJ2-3
DNA: TGTACCAGCAGTTCGTGGGACCGTGATCTGGATACGCAGTATTTT
CDR3: CTSSSWDRDLDTQYF

V: TRBV6-2/TRBV6-3
size: many
D: NA
J: TRBJ2-1
DNA: TGTGCCAGCAGTTATCGATCGATGAGCTCCTACAATGAGCAGTTCTTC
CDR3: CASSYRSMSSYNEQFF

V: TRBV5-4
size: many
D: NA
J: TRBJ1-2
DNA: TGTGCCAGCAGCTTTTACAGGGTTTATGGCTACACCTTC
CDR3: CASSFYRVYGYTF

V: TRBV25-1
size: many
D: NA
J: TRBJ2-3
DNA: TGTGCCAGCAGTGAATCGAAGACGGGGCCCACAGATACGCAGTATTTT
CDR3: CASSESKTGPTDTQYF

V: TRBV20-1
size: NA
D: NA
J: TRBJ2-1
DNA: TGCAGTGCTAGCAGGGACACCAATGAGCAGTTCTTC
CDR3: CSASRDTNEQFF

V: TRBV12-3/TRBV12-4
size: many
D: TRBD2
J: TRBJ2-3
DNA: TGTGCCAGCAGCCCGAACGTCGGGAGGGCAGATACGCAGTATTTT
CDR3: CASSPNVGRADTQYF

V: TRBV20-1
size: many
D: TRBD2
J: TRBJ2-3
DNA: TGCAGTGCTAGTGAAGCGGGAGCGGCGGATACGCAGTATTTT
CDR3: CSASEAGAADTQYF

V: TRBV7-1
size: many
D: TRBD1
J: TRBJ1-4
DNA: TGTGCCAGCAGCTCACTACAGGGGGGATATGAAAAACTGTTTTTT
CDR3: CASSSLQGGYEKLFF

V: TRBV27
size: many
D: NA
J: TRBJ2-3
DNA: TGTGCCAGCAGTTTATCTCCGGGGTTGGCTGAAGATACGCAGTATTTT
CDR3: CASSLSPGLAEDTQYF

V: TRBV7-3
size: few
D: NA
J: TRBJ1-3
DNA: TGTGCCAGCAGCTTAACAGGGCTTGGAAACACCATATATTTT
CDR3: CASSLTGLGNTIYF